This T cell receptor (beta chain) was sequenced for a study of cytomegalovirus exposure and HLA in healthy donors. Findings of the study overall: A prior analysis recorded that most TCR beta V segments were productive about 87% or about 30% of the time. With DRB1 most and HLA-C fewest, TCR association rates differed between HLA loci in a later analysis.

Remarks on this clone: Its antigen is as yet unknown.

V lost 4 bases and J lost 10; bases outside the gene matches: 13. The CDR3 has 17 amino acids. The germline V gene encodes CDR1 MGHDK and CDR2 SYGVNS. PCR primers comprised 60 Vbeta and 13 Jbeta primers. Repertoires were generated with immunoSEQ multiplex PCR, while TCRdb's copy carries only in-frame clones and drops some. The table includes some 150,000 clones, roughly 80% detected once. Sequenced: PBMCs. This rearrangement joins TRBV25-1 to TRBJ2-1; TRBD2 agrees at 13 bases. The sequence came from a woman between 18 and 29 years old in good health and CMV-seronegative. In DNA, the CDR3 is TGTGCCAGCAGTGCAGGAGGACTAGCGGGAGAAGGCTTCGAGCAGTTCTTC. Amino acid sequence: CASSAGGLAGEGFEQFF.